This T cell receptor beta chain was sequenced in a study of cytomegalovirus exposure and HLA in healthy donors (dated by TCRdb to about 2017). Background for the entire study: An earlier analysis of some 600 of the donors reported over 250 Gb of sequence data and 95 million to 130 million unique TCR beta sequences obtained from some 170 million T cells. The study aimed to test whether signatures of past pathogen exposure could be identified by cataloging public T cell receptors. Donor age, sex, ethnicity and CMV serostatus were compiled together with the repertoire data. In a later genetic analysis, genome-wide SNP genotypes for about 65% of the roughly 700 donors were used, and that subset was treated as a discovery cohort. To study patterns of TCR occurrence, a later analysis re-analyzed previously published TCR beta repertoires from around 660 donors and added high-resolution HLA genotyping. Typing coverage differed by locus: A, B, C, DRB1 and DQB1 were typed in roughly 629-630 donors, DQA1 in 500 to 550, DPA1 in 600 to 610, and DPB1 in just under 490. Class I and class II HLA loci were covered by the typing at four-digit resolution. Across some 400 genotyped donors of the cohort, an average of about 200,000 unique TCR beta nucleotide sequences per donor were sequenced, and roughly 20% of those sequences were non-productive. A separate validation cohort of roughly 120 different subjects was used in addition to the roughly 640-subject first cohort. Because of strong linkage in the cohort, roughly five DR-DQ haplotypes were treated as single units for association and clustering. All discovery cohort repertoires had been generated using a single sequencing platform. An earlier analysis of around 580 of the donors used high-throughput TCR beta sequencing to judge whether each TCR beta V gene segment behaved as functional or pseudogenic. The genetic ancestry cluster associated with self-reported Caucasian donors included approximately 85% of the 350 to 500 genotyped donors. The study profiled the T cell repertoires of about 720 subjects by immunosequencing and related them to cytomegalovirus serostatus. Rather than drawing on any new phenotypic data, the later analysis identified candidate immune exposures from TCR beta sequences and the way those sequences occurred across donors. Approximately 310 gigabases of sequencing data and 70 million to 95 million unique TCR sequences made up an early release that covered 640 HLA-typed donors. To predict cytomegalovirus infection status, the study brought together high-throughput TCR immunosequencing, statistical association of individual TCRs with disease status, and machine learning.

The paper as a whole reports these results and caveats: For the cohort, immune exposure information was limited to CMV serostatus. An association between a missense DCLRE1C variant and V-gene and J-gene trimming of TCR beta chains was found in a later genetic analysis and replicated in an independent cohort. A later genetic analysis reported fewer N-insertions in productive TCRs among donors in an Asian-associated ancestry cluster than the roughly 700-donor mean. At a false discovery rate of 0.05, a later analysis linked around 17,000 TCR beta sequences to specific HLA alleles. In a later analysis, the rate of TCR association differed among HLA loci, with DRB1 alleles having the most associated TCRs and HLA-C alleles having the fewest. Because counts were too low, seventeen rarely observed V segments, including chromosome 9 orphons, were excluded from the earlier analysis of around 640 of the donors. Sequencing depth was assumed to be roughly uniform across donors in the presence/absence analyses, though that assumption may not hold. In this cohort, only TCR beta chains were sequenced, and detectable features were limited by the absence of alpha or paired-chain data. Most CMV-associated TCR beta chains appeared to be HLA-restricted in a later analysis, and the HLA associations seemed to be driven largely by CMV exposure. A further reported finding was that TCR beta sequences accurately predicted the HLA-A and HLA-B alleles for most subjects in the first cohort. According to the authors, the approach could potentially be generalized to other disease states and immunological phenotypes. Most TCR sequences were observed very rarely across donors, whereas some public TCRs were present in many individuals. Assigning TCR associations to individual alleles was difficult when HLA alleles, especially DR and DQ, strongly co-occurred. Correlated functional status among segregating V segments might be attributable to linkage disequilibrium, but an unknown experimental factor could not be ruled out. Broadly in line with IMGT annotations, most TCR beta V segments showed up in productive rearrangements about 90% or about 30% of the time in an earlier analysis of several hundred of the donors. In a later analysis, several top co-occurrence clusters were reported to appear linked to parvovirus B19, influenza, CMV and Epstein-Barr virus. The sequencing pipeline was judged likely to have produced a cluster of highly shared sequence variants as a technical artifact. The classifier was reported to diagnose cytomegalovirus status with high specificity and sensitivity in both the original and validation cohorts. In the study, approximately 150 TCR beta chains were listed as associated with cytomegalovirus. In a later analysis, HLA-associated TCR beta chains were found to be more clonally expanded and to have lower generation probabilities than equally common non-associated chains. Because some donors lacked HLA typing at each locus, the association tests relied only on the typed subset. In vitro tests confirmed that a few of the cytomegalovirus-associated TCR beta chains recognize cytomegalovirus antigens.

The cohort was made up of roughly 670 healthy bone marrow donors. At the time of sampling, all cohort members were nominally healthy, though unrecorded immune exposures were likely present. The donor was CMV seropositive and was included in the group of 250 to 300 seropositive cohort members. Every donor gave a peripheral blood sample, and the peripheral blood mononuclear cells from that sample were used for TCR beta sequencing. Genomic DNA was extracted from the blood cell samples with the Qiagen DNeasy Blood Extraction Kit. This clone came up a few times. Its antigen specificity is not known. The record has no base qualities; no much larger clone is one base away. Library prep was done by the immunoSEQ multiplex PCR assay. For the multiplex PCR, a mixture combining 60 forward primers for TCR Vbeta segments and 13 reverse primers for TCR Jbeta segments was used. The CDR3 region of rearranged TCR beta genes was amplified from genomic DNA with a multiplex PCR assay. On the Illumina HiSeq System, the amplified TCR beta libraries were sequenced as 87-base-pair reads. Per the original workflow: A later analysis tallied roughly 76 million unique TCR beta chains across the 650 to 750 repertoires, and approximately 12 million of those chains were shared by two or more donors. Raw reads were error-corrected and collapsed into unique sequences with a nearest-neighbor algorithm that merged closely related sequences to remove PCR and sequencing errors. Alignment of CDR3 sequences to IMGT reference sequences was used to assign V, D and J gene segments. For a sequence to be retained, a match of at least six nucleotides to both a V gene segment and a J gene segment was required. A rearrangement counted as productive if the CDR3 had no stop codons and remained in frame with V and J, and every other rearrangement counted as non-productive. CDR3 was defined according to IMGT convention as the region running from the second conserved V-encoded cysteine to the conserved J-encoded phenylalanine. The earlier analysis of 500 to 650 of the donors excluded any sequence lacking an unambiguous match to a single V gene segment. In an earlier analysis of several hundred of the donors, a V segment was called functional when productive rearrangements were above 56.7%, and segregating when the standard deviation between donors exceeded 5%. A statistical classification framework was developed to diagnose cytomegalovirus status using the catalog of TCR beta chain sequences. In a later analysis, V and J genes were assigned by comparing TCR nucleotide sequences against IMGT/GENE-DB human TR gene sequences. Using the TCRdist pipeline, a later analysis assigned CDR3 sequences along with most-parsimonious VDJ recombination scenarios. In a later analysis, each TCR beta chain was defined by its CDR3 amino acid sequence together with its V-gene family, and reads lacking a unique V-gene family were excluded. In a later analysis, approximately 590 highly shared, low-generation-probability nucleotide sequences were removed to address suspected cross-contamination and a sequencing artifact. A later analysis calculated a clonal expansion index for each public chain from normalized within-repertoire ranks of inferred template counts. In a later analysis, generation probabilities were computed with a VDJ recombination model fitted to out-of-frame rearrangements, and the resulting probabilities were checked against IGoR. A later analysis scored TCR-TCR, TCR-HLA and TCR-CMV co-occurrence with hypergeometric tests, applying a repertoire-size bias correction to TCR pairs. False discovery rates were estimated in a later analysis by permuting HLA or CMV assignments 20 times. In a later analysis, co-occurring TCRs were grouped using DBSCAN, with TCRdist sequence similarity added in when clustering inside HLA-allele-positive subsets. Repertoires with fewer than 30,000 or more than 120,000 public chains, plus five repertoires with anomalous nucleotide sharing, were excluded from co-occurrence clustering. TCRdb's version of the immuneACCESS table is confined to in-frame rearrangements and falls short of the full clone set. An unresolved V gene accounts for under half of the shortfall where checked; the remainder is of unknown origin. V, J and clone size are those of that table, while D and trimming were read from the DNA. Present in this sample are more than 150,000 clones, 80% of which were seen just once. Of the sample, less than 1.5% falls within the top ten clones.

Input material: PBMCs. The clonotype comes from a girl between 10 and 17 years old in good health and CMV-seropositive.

DNA sequence: TGCGCCAGCAGCTTGAGGACAGACTATGGCTACACCTTC. Its protein product is CASSLRTDYGYTF. This sequence uses TRBV5-1 and TRBJ1-2; the best D guess is TRBD1, with 6 bases matching. The germline V gene gives CDR1 as SGHRS and CDR2 as YFSETQ. The junction shows trimming of 1 base on V and 3 bases on J, plus 7 bases between the germline ends. From cysteine to phenylalanine, the CDR3 is 13 amino acids long. Only the CDR3 DNA is retained, 39 bases long and in frame from the first base.